Below are 2 T cell receptor beta chains sequenced from a single sample in a study of regulatory T cells in long-lasting Graves disease. Sample time point: persistent/refractory GD, antithyroid drugs over 5 years with positive TRAb. There was RNA extracted from PBMCs, and the TCR library was made from it. Arm-PCR of CDR3 regions and iRepertoire HTBI primers were used to build TCR beta libraries. TCRdb ran MiXCR on the multiplex PCR reads and lists one entry per CDR3 protein. This table has about 400,000 distinct CDR3 sequences, around 21% appearing once. The source material was peripheral blood mononuclear cells (PBMCs), sampled when the disease was refractory, from a patient treated with antithyroid drugs. These receptors were taken from a female donor with Graves disease.

The rearrangement links TRBV10-2 to TRBJ1-2, with 9 bases matching TRBD1. The CDR3 has 15 amino acids. Losses at the gene ends were 3 bases for V and 4 bases for J; bases not matched to a gene: 6. Germline V gene data show CDR1 as WSHSY and CDR2 as SAAADI. The CDR3 nucleotides read TGCGCCAGCAGTGACCTGGACAGGGGCTCCTATGGCTACACCTTC. Translating it yields CASSDLDRGSYGYTF.

Points on this clonotype: Since a much larger clone is just one base distant, this may be a read error. This rearrangement joins TRBV12-3 or TRBV12-4 to TRBJ1-1, with D perhaps TRBD1 (5 bases). The CDR3 totals 15 residues. This chain's CDR3 is CTSSQVGVGNKRAFF. In nucleotides, the CDR3 is TGTACCAGCAGTCAAGTGGGGGTTGGCAATAAAAGAGCTTTCTTT.